The rows below give T cell receptor beta chains drawn from one sample of a study of response to subunit inactivated influenza vaccine. Each CDR3 protein is one row after TCRdb ran MiXCR on the RT-PCR reads. In the table there are more than 450,000 distinct CDR3 sequences, around 11% of which are singletons. The same data also contributed to another study, on T cells expressing NK-cell markers.

This specimen consisted of PBMCs from blood, obtained on the day of vaccination. All receptors derive from a man aged 45-60 years who received an inactivated influenza vaccine. Each CDR3 is given with its conserved first and last residue.

J gene	V gene	CDR3 protein
TRBJ2-3	TRBV4-3	CASSQNWEPKGTSGHWGTDTQYF
TRBJ2-7	TRBV7-9	CASTSGSGSLSYEQYF
TRBJ1-3	TRBV6-2/TRBV6-3	CASSPPKGVGMNSGNTIYF
TRBJ2-5	TRBV4-2	CASSIQWTGHQETQYF
TRBJ2-7	TRBV7-7	CASSPDRSGEQYF
TRBJ2-1	TRBV5-1	CASSFRTATDGNEQFF
TRBJ1-6	TRBV10-3	CAISVARENSPLHF
TRBJ2-4	TRBV2	CASRDRTGGNIQYF
TRBJ2-1	TRBV7-2	CASSRTSWGRYNEQFF
TRBJ2-2	TRBV12-3/TRBV12-4	CASSSTGGTGELFF
TRBJ1-1	TRBV4-1	CASSPYSDRGLQSNTEAFF
TRBJ2-1	TRBV10-3	CAISVRQGLSYNEQFF
TRBJ1-6	TRBV20-1	CSARGHSSYNSPLHF
TRBJ2-3	TRBV4-2	CASSQTGGADTQYF
TRBJ2-7	TRBV20-1	CSVIKGSPEQYF
TRBJ2-1	TRBV12-3/TRBV12-4	CASTLSGSSYNEQFF
TRBJ1-1	TRBV10-3	CAISESDRRLMNTEAFF
TRBJ2-5	TRBV7-2	CASSFLSGGLRETQYF
TRBJ2-1	TRBV4-2	CASSQESGASGGGEQFF
TRBJ1-4	TRBV6-5	CASSYSIGSNEKLFF
TRBJ2-5	TRBV7-8	CASSFRGEETQYF
TRBJ2-7	TRBV6-1	CASAIGRASYEQYF
TRBJ2-6	TRBV6-5	CASSYSSGANVLTF
TRBJ2-1	TRBV7-2	CASSTSRGEQFF